The 14 T cell receptor beta chains reported below all come from one sample, sequenced in a study of cytomegalovirus exposure and HLA in healthy donors. Primers included in the PCR were 60 Vbeta and 13 Jbeta primers. Profiling relied on immunoSEQ multiplex PCR, and the TCRdb table lists in-frame clones only, not all of them. The sample shows more than 90,000 clones, around 86% of them seen only once. The material sequenced was PBMCs. Every receptor here comes from a woman between 70 and 85 years old in good health and CMV-seropositive.

J is TRBJ1-3 and V is TRBV28; D is uncertain. The V gene lost 8 bases and the J gene lost 2 bases, with 4 bases spanning the gap. This CDR3 spans 11 amino acids. Germline values: CDR1 MDHEN, CDR2 SYDVKM. The CDR3 sequence is CASRAGNTIYF. The CDR3 nucleotides read TGTGCCAGCCGTGCTGGAAACACCATATATTTT.

V gene TRBV30 combines with J gene TRBJ1-5; 7 bases agree with TRBD1. Germline lookup yields CDR1 GTSNPN and CDR2 SVGIG (reference sequence). V lost 5 bases to trimming and J lost 1 base; unmatched junction nucleotides: 11. The CDR3 spans 16 residues. CDR3 nucleotides: TGTGCCTGGCGTGAAGGGGGCGAGCGGAGCAATCAGCCCCAGCATTTT. Protein product: CAWREGGERSNQPQHF.

This chain joins TRBV27 and TRBJ2-5; TRBD2 agrees at 7 bases. The end of the DNA is better explained by TRBJ2-7, so the J call may be wrong. Per germline, CDR1 MNHEY and CDR2 SMNVEV (reference sequence). The CDR3 covers 16 residues. The CDR3 DNA reads as TGTGCCAGCAGTCCGCCGAGGGGCGGGAGTACTTACGAGCAGTACTTC. This sequence encodes CASSPPRGGSTYEQYF.

The chain recombines TRBV9 with TRBJ2-3; 7 bases fit TRBD1. J was trimmed by 1 base and V by 4 bases; bases with no gene match: 9. Germline lookup yields CDR1 SGDLS and CDR2 YYNGEE. This CDR3 has 16 amino acids. The CDR3 nucleotides read TGTGCCAGCAGCTCCAGTCAAGGGGGCGGCACAGATACGCAGTATTTT. Translated: CASSSSQGGGTDTQYF.

This clone was seen a handful of times. V gene TRBV28 combines with J gene TRBJ1-3; a weak D match, TRBD1 (6 bases). Germline-derived CDR1 and CDR2 are MDHEN and SYDVKM. The CDR3 spans 16 residues. Trimming took off 3 bases at V and 3 bases at J, with 15 bases between the two ends. As DNA, the CDR3 is TGTGCCAGCAGTTTGGGGACACCCATCGTTGGAAACACCATATATTTT. Its protein is CASSLGTPIVGNTIYF.

This chain joins TRBV5-4 and TRBJ2-7; 8 bases are a match to TRBD2. Germline trimming cut 2 bases from V and 9 bases from J; bases unmatched to any gene: 10. CDR3 length: 14 amino acids. Germline CDR1 is SGHNT and CDR2 is YYREEE (reference sequence). The CDR3 DNA reads TGTGCCAGCAGCTTTAGCGGGACTAACTCCGGGCAGTACTTC. It is translated as CASSFSGTNSGQYF.

This chain uses TRBV6-5 with TRBJ1-4; weak D call: TRBD1 (6 bases). V lost 7 bases to trimming and J lost 11 bases, with 17 bases between them. Germline V gene lookup returns CDR1 MNHEY and CDR2 SVGAGI. This CDR3 contains 13 residues. CDR3 coding DNA: TGTGCCAGCAAAATGGACAGTACGGGGAAACTGTTTTTT. Amino acids: CASKMDSTGKLFF.

The chain combines TRBV28 with TRBJ2-1; 14 bases fit TRBD2. Germline trimming cut 2 bases from V and 5 bases from J; bases unmatched to any gene: 8. Germline V CDR1 and CDR2: MDHEN, SYDVKM. The CDR3 spans 18 residues. As DNA, the CDR3 is TGTGCCAGCAGTTTACCGGGACTAGCGGGAGCAGACAACAATGAGCAGTTCTTC. As protein: CASSLPGLAGADNNEQFF.

The J gene is TRBJ1-5, the V gene TRBV19; TRBD1 matches at 11 bases. Germline trimming cut 4 bases from V and 6 bases from J; bases unmatched to any gene: 11. The length of the CDR3 is 17 residues. The germline CDR1 and CDR2 sequences are LNHDA and SQIVND (reference sequence). The CDR3 protein is CASSTRTGGVPGQPQHF. The DNA of the CDR3 is TGTGCCAGTAGTACACGGACAGGGGGCGTCCCGGGTCAGCCCCAGCATTTT.

V and J are TRBV6-6 and TRBJ2-1; D is perhaps TRBD2 (5 bases). The V gene lost 3 bases and the J gene lost 0 bases, with 12 bases spanning the gap. Germline V gene sequence: CDR1 MNHNY, CDR2 SVGAGI (reference sequence). The CDR3 sequence is 16 residues long. The chain's CDR3 is CASSYSSGSSYNEQFF. The CDR3 DNA follows: TGTGCCAGCAGTTATTCTTCTGGGAGCTCCTACAATGAGCAGTTCTTC.

This clone was recorded once. This chain connects TRBV11-2 to TRBJ2-1, with D perhaps matching TRBD2 (6 bases). V lost 1 base to trimming and J lost 5 bases, with 12 bases between them. CDR1 is SGHAT, CDR2 FQNNGV, per germline. This CDR3 is built from 15 residues. The CDR3 reads CASSLGGERNNEQFF. Here the CDR3 DNA reads TGTGCCAGCAGCTTAGGGGGGGAGAGGAACAATGAGCAGTTCTTC.

The chain combines TRBV28 with TRBJ1-6; 10 nucleotides align to TRBD1. CDR3 length: 14 residues. V was clipped by 6 bases and J by 7 bases; unmatched bases: 3. CDR1 and CDR2 from the germline V gene are MDHEN and SYDVKM. The DNA for the CDR3 is TGTGCCAGCAGGACAGGGGGCGTAAATTCACCCCTCCACTTT. As protein: CASRTGGVNSPLHF.

This clone was found once. The CDR3 region is CASRQGSTDTQYF. CDR3 DNA: TGTGCCAGCAGACAGGGGAGCACAGATACGCAGTATTTT. V and J are TRBV2 and TRBJ2-3; TRBD1 aligns across 7 bases. The CDR3 contains 13 residues. Germline V CDR1 and CDR2: SNHLY, FYNNEI. Losses at the gene ends were 6 bases for V and 0 bases for J; bases not matched to a gene: 0.

The chain combines TRBV2 with TRBJ2-7; 9 nucleotides align to TRBD1. The germline V gene has CDR1 SNHLY and CDR2 FYNNEI. The CDR3 runs to 15 residues. J gave up 4 bases and V 7 bases, and 11 bases lay outside the gene matches. CDR3 residues: CASKTLGTGQYEQYF. As DNA, the CDR3 is TGTGCCAGCAAGACCCTTGGGACAGGGCAATACGAGCAGTACTTC.